The clone carrying this T cell receptor beta chain was found a few times. Its cognate antigen is unknown. This sample was included in a study of human T cells and chemical hapten exposure. The overall study: Read at 6 days, the patch tests placed 0.01% DPC on the upper back. Patients, largely female, had alopecia areata, totalis or universalis. Study observations and caveats: The study found expanded TCRs formed significantly more large CDR3 similarity clusters than controls.

Trimming left V 7 bases short and J 5 bases short, with 8 bases between. This CDR3 spans 11 amino acids. Germline V lookup: CDR1 MNHNY, CDR2 SVGAGI (reference sequence). The sample's time point: patch test 3, about 24 weeks after DPC sensitization. Noted treatment: therapeutic diphenylcyclopropenone sensitization with weekly scalp DPC. Source study methods: Ranging from about 23,224 to 700,000, TCR counts per sample had a median value of approximately 97,000. TCRdb used MiXCR to reprocess the RACE reads, holding one entry per CDR3 protein. These V and J calls originate from TCRdb's pipeline instead of the authors' own analysis. The sample yields about 64,000 distinct CDR3 sequences, approximately 10% seen once.

The sequence was collected from a woman in her twenties or thirties with alopecia areata. Some clones in this sample may be carry-over from other donors' samples. This specimen was whole blood, taken in connection with sensitization to the hapten diphenylcyclopropenone (DPC). The chain recombines TRBV6-6 with TRBJ2-5; no clear D gene. Written as DNA, the CDR3 is TGTGCCAGCACCTCCGGGGAGACCCAGTACTTC. Encoded protein: CASTSGETQYF.